What follows is one TCR beta chain and its context. Its target is unknown. The data belong to a study of shared clonotypes between healthy human individuals. Study in general: Three plates each covered CD4 naive and memory; CD8 naive two, CD8 memory one.

Assay used: immunoSEQ multiplex PCR; TCRdb lists only in-frame clones, some missing. The sample records over 1.4 million clones, over 95% being singletons. Study-wide results and caveats: Investigators expected sequencing depth to affect clonotype sharing among donors.

The source of this sequence is a man aged 25 to 45 in good health. The sequenced sample was naive CD4+ T cells sorted from blood. Sample subset: CD45RA+ positively selected.

CDR3 residues: CASRYQDEQFF. The CDR3 coding sequence is TGTGCCAGCAGGTACCAAGATGAGCAGTTCTTC. J is TRBJ2-1 and V is TRBV28; D is undetermined. This CDR3 comprises 11 residues. Germline V gives CDR1 MDHEN, CDR2 SYDVKM. V dropped 6 bases and J dropped 8 bases, with 8 bases sitting between them.